The T cell receptor beta chain described here comes from a study of OX40 agonist ivuxolimab in advanced cancers. Profiling relied on immunoSEQ multiplex PCR, and the TCRdb table lists in-frame clones only, not all of them. The sample shows about 45,000 clones, about 88% of them seen only once. Germline CDR1 SGHTA, CDR2 FQGTGA. The CDR3 has 18 residues. V was cut by 0 bases and J by 4 bases, with 21 bases left in between. This clonotype was sampled from an adult with an advanced solid tumor such as melanoma, head and neck, liver or kidney cancer. Sample: CD4+ or CD8+ T cells sorted from blood, taken in a trial of the OX40 agonist ivuxolimab. The chain employs TRBV7-3 and TRBJ1-1, with D hard to call. DNA of the CDR3: TGTGCCAGCAGCTTAACGGGTTTAGGTGGCACCAAGACCACTGAAGCTTTCTTT. It codes for CASSLTGLGGTKTTEAFF. The complete variable domain, with remaining parts taken from reference TRBV7-3 and TRBJ1-1, reads GAGVSQTPSNKVTEKGKYVELRCDPISGHTALYWYRQSLGQGPEFLIYFQGTGAADDSGLPNDRFFAVRPEGSVSTLKIQRTERGDSAVYLCASSLTGLGGTKTTEAFFGQGTRLTVV.